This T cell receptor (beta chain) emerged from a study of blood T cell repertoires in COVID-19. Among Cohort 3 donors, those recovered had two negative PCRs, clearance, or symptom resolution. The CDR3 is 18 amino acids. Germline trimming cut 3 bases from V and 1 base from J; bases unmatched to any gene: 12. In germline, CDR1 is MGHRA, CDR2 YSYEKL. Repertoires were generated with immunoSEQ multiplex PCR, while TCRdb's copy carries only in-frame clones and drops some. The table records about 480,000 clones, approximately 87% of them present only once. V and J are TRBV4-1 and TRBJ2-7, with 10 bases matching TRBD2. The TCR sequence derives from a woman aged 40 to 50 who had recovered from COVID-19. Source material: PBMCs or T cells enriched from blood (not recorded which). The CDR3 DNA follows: TGCGCCAGCAGCCAGATAAGCTTAGCGGGAGGTTTTTCCTACGAGCAGTACTTC. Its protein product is CASSQISLAGGFSYEQYF.